The rows below give T cell receptor beta chains drawn from one sample of a study of Ad26.COV2.S vaccination and SARS-CoV-2 variants. The data were produced by immunoSEQ multiplex PCR, yet TCRdb's version contains in-frame clones alone and is incomplete. The sample lists around 300,000 clones; around 90% were seen once. The sequences come from peripheral blood, collected in a trial of Ad26.COV2.S vaccine versus placebo. The receptors originated from a person aged 18-60 years who received the Ad26.COV2.S COVID-19 vaccine or a placebo. CDR3s include the opening cysteine and the closing phenylalanine or tryptophan. Each record gives: J gene, V gene, D gene, clone size, CDR3 protein, CDR3 DNA. The D gene is left open where the match is weak. The size entry is marked missing in some rows and otherwise reads once, few, many or a size class.

J: TRBJ2-7; V: TRBV7-9; D: TRBD1; size: NA; CDR3: CASSLYTGGTGPHEQYF; DNA: TGTGCCAGCAGCTTATATACAGGGGGGACAGGGCCCCACGAGCAGTACTTC
J: TRBJ1-3; V: TRBV6-2/TRBV6-3; D: NA; size: NA; CDR3: CASRPNRISSGNTIYF; DNA: TGTGCCAGCCGCCCAAACCGGATTTCCTCTGGAAACACCATATATTTT
J: TRBJ1-5; V: TRBV18; D: TRBD1; size: NA; CDR3: CASSPGTANQPQHF; DNA: TGTGCCAGCTCCCCCGGGACAGCTAATCAGCCCCAGCATTTT
J: TRBJ2-3; V: TRBV9; D: NA; size: NA; CDR3: CASSVGSLGLGYTDTQYF; DNA: TGTGCCAGCAGCGTAGGAAGCCTTGGCCTTGGATACACAGATACGCAGTATTTT
J: TRBJ2-5; V: TRBV6-5; D: NA; size: NA; CDR3: CASSSQETQYF; DNA: TGTGCCAGCAGTTCACAAGAGACCCAGTACTTC
J: TRBJ1-3; V: TRBV7-9; D: NA; size: NA; CDR3: CASSLGFFESTDTIYF; DNA: TGTGCCAGCAGCTTAGGGTTCTTTGAATCGACGGACACCATATATTTT
J: TRBJ1-1; V: TRBV12-3/TRBV12-4; D: NA; size: NA; CDR3: CASSLSLNEAFF; DNA: TGTGCCAGCAGCCTTTCACTAAATGAAGCTTTCTTT
J: TRBJ1-1; V: TRBV6-5; D: TRBD1; size: NA; CDR3: CASSTDRGISEAFF; DNA: TGTGCCAGCAGCACGGACAGGGGAATCAGTGAAGCTTTCTTT
J: TRBJ1-5; V: TRBV12-3/TRBV12-4; D: NA; size: few; CDR3: CASRYSTGQPQHF; DNA: TGTGCCAGTCGCTACAGCACCGGTCAGCCCCAGCATTTT
J: TRBJ1-5; V: TRBV18; D: NA; size: NA; CDR3: CASSLTEYSNQPQHF; DNA: TGTGCCAGCTCACTGACGGAGTATAGCAATCAGCCCCAGCATTTT
J: TRBJ1-2; V: TRBV7-9; D: NA; size: NA; CDR3: CASSLIGGYTF; DNA: TGTGCCAGCAGCCTAATAGGGGGCTACACCTTC
J: TRBJ1-4; V: TRBV4-1; D: NA; size: NA; CDR3: CASRRLHRDGREKLFF; DNA: TGCGCCAGCAGACGACTACACAGGGACGGGAGAGAAAAACTGTTTTTT
J: TRBJ1-1; V: TRBV19; D: NA; size: NA; CDR3: CASSFGSGGTEAFF; DNA: TGTGCCAGTAGTTTCGGGTCCGGGGGCACTGAAGCTTTCTTT
J: TRBJ1-3; V: TRBV5-6; D: TRBD1; size: NA; CDR3: CASSLAIQGETGNTIYF; DNA: TGTGCCAGCAGCTTGGCCATACAGGGGGAAACTGGAAACACCATATATTTT
J: TRBJ1-3; V: TRBV5-5; D: NA; size: NA; CDR3: CASSIAGAPFSGNTIYF; DNA: TGTGCCAGCAGCATTGCAGGGGCCCCCTTCTCTGGAAACACCATATATTTT
J: TRBJ1-1; V: TRBV11-2; D: NA; size: NA; CDR3: CASSSMIQKAFF; DNA: TGTGCCAGCAGCTCGATGATTCAAAAAGCTTTCTTT
J: TRBJ1-2; V: TRBV6-5; D: NA; size: NA; CDR3: CASSYSGYYGYTF; DNA: TGTGCCAGCAGTTACTCCGGATACTATGGCTACACCTTC
J: TRBJ2-3; V: TRBV25-1; D: TRBD2; size: once; CDR3: CASSVMWERGTDTQYF; DNA: TGTGCCAGCAGTGTTATGTGGGAGCGGGGTACAGATACGCAGTATTTT
J: TRBJ1-5; V: TRBV6-5; D: NA; size: NA; CDR3: CASSRTAQAPQHF; DNA: TGTGCCAGCAGTAGGACGGCTCAGGCGCCCCAGCATTTT
J: TRBJ1-2; V: TRBV7-2; D: NA; size: once; CDR3: CASSPTAANYGYTF; DNA: TGTGCCAGCAGCCCTACCGCCGCGAACTATGGCTACACCTTC
J: TRBJ2-1; V: TRBV9; D: NA; size: NA; CDR3: CASSAKWGASYNEQFF; DNA: TGTGCCAGCAGCGCCAAATGGGGGGCCTCCTACAATGAGCAGTTCTTC
J: TRBJ1-1; V: TRBV7-2; D: NA; size: NA; CDR3: CASSLGGQNTEAFF; DNA: TGTGCCAGCAGCTTAGGGGGGCAGAACACTGAAGCTTTCTTT
J: TRBJ2-1; V: TRBV24-1; D: TRBD2; size: NA; CDR3: CATSASGRAFEQFF; DNA: TGTGCCACCAGTGCTAGCGGGAGGGCCTTTGAGCAGTTCTTC
J: TRBJ2-7; V: TRBV19; D: TRBD2; size: NA; CDR3: CASRLAGGAEQYF; DNA: TGTGCCAGTAGACTAGCGGGGGGCGCCGAGCAGTACTTC
J: TRBJ2-5; V: TRBV4-3; D: NA; size: NA; CDR3: CASSQEQGGKTQYF; DNA: TGCGCCAGCAGCCAAGAACAGGGAGGGAAGACCCAGTACTTC
J: TRBJ2-5; V: TRBV7-9; D: NA; size: NA; CDR3: CASSLGWAQEGETQYF; DNA: TGTGCCAGCAGCTTAGGATGGGCTCAGGAGGGTGAGACCCAGTACTTC
J: TRBJ2-7; V: TRBV10-3; D: NA; size: NA; CDR3: CAISGQGVNEQYF; DNA: TGTGCCATCTCGGGGCAGGGCGTAAACGAGCAGTACTTC
J: TRBJ2-1; V: TRBV5-5; D: NA; size: NA; CDR3: CASNLQPGWYNEQFF; DNA: TGTGCCAGCAACCTACAACCGGGGTGGTACAATGAGCAGTTCTTC
J: TRBJ2-5; V: TRBV29-1; D: NA; size: NA; CDR3: CSVDGRGEETQYF; DNA: TGCAGCGTTGATGGCAGGGGAGAAGAGACCCAGTACTTC
J: TRBJ2-3; V: TRBV3-1/TRBV3-2; D: NA; size: once; CDR3: CASSQPTRPDTQYF; DNA: TGTGCCAGCAGCCAACCGACTCGTCCAGATACGCAGTATTTT
J: TRBJ1-1; V: TRBV7-8; D: NA; size: NA; CDR3: CASSLASGVMGPEAFF; DNA: TGTGCCAGCAGCTTAGCTTCGGGGGTTATGGGCCCTGAAGCTTTCTTT
J: TRBJ1-1; V: TRBV6-2/TRBV6-3; D: NA; size: NA; CDR3: CASSYSIVTVAFF; DNA: TGTGCCAGCAGTTACTCGATAGTAACGGTAGCTTTCTTT
J: TRBJ1-6; V: TRBV30; D: NA; size: few; CDR3: CAWGPRSPLHF; DNA: TGTGCCTGGGGGCCCCGGTCACCCCTCCACTTT
J: TRBJ2-1; V: TRBV6-5; D: NA; size: NA; CDR3: CASRPLTRNNEQFF; DNA: TGTGCCAGCAGGCCCCTGACTAGAAACAATGAGCAGTTCTTC
J: TRBJ1-1; V: TRBV24-1; D: NA; size: few; CDR3: CATSRQVGNTEAFF; DNA: TGTGCCACCAGCCGACAGGTTGGGAACACTGAAGCTTTCTTT
J: TRBJ1-3; V: TRBV25-1; D: NA; size: NA; CDR3: CASSSSGDGNTIYF; DNA: TGTGCCAGCAGTTCCTCAGGGGATGGAAACACCATATATTTT
J: TRBJ2-2; V: TRBV6-4; D: NA; size: NA; CDR3: CASSGRERTGELFF; DNA: TGTGCCAGCAGTGGTAGGGAGAGGACCGGGGAGCTGTTTTTT
J: TRBJ1-5; V: TRBV5-6; D: NA; size: NA; CDR3: CASSPMDGGNQPQHF; DNA: TGTGCCAGCAGCCCTATGGACGGCGGGAATCAGCCCCAGCATTTT
J: TRBJ2-5; V: TRBV18; D: NA; size: NA; CDR3: CASSPTGTPSSQETQYF; DNA: TGTGCCAGCTCACCAACCGGGACCCCATCCTCCCAAGAGACCCAGTACTTC
J: TRBJ2-2; V: TRBV3-1/TRBV3-2; D: NA; size: once; CDR3: CASSQERGGPTGELFF; DNA: TGTGCCAGCAGCCAAGAGAGGGGAGGCCCCACCGGGGAGCTGTTTTTT
J: TRBJ1-3; V: TRBV9; D: NA; size: NA; CDR3: CASSVETAGFGNTIYF; DNA: TGTGCCAGCAGCGTAGAGACAGCGGGTTTTGGAAACACCATATATTTT
J: TRBJ1-1; V: TRBV2; D: NA; size: NA; CDR3: CASKAGAIEAFF; DNA: TGTGCCAGCAAGGCCGGCGCGATTGAAGCTTTCTTT
J: TRBJ2-1; V: TRBV27; D: TRBD2; size: NA; CDR3: CASSRTSGTFSSSYNEQFF; DNA: TGTGCCAGCAGCAGGACTAGCGGGACTTTTTCCAGCTCCTACAATGAGCAGTTCTTC